This is a list of T cell receptor beta chains from one sample in a study of T cells after yellow fever vaccination. MiXCR was run by TCRdb on the 5' RACE reads, yielding one entry per CDR3 protein. The table includes 25,000 to 35,000 distinct CDR3 sequences, 3.5% to 5% detected once. The starting material was CD8+ T cells sorted from PBMCs, obtained 5 days after the yellow fever booster vaccination. These TCRs come from a man aged 30 to 39 who received the YFV17D yellow fever vaccine. CDR3s include the opening cysteine and the closing phenylalanine or tryptophan.

V gene,J gene,CDR3 protein
TRBV10-3,TRBJ2-1,CAISEPGAQNEQFF
TRBV27,TRBJ2-1,CASSFSSYYNEQFF
TRBV12-3/TRBV12-4,TRBJ2-5,CASSFSAENVQETQYF
TRBV6-2/TRBV6-3,TRBJ1-5,CASSYDSIYSNQPQHF
TRBV7-9,TRBJ2-1,CASSVEVAGGHEQFF
TRBV7-9,TRBJ1-5,CASSEEVAGQPQHF
TRBV3-1,TRBJ2-2,CASSEGLAGDTGELFF
TRBV6-1,TRBJ2-7,CASSDKTGGAYEQYF
TRBV7-8,TRBJ1-5,CASSLERQGRDSNQPQHF
TRBV20-1,TRBJ2-1,CSADYERNNEQFF
TRBV5-8,TRBJ2-5,CASSLPGGPQETQYF
TRBV2,TRBJ2-2,CARLGDPTGELFF
TRBV20-1,TRBJ1-6,CSALGLNNSPLHF
TRBV5-1,TRBJ2-1,CASSLIAPTYNEQFF
TRBV6-6,TRBJ2-1,CASSLGGEQFF
TRBV27,TRBJ2-1,CASSLGLAGGGNEQFF
TRBV10-3,TRBJ1-1,CAISEAGPAMNTEAFF
TRBV20-1,TRBJ2-7,CSALSRLAVYEQYF
TRBV28,TRBJ2-6,CASSEEPGFSGANVLTF
TRBV13,TRBJ2-7,CASSLSTSGPLEQYF
TRBV9,TRBJ2-2,CASSSENTGELFF
TRBV15,TRBJ2-1,CATSKDLISGRGDEQFF
TRBV5-6,TRBJ2-1,CASSPGISGYHNEQFF
TRBV7-2,TRBJ1-1,CASSRRGGDTEAFF
TRBV6-1,TRBJ2-6,CASTQTGMPLFGANVLTF
TRBV28,TRBJ2-3,CASSLGGESTDTQYF
TRBV5-1,TRBJ2-7,CASSQTGLTYEQYF
TRBV5-1,TRBJ2-3,CASSFRGRSTDTQYF
TRBV7-2,TRBJ2-7,CASSLAGGDYEQYF
TRBV6-5,TRBJ1-2,CASSVRDRGVWGYTF
TRBV12-3/TRBV12-4,TRBJ2-1,CARSLELAGLGDLYNEQFF
TRBV6-5,TRBJ2-1,CASSYSWGAAGRFNEQFF
TRBV12-3/TRBV12-4,TRBJ2-7,CASSLGGRGGYEQYF
TRBV5-5,TRBJ2-5,CASSLTDRLETQYF
TRBV10-2,TRBJ2-7,CASSDVGSLSEQYF
TRBV5-1,TRBJ2-1,CASSLSSSSYNEQFF
TRBV9,TRBJ2-5,CASSVAGLAGGQQETQYF
TRBV14,TRBJ1-3,CASSQVGSPSSGNTIYF
TRBV12-3/TRBV12-4,TRBJ2-7,CASSLSWGVDEQYF
TRBV5-6,TRBJ2-7,CAITDRYSYEQYF
TRBV6-2/TRBV6-3,TRBJ2-7,CASSSMPDEQYF
TRBV5-1,TRBJ1-1,CASSLNTMNTEAFF
TRBV20-1,TRBJ2-7,CSASDYSYEQYF
TRBV5-5,TRBJ2-2,CASSLVLMNTGELFF
TRBV29-1,TRBJ2-2,CSVADRVTGELFF
TRBV7-9,TRBJ2-7,CASSLRTEVYEQYF
TRBV5-6,TRBJ2-5,CASKEGETQYF
TRBV7-9,TRBJ2-1,CASSFPEQFF
TRBV6-5,TRBJ1-2,CASSYSLANYGYTF
TRBV25-1,TRBJ1-5,CASSAVGGQPQHF
TRBV7-9,TRBJ1-1,CASSLASTNTEAFF
TRBV7-2,TRBJ2-2,CASISSTGELFF
TRBV12-3/TRBV12-4,TRBJ1-1,CASSLAGVGTEAFF
TRBV5-1,TRBJ2-1,CASSLAQGARVEQFF